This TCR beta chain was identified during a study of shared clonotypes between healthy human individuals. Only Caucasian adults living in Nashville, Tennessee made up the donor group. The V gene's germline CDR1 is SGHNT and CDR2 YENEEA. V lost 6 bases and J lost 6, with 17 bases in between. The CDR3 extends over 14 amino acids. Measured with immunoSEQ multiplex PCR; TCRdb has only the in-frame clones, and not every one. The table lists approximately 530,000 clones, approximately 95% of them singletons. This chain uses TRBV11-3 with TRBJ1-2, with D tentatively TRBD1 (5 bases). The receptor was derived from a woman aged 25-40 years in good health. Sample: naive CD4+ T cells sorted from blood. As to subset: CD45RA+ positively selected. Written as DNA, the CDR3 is TGTGCCAGCAGTCCTCTTCAGGGTGTAGATGGCTACACCTTC. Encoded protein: CASSPLQGVDGYTF.